This entry concerns a single T cell receptor beta chain. What it recognizes is unknown. Generated by immunoSEQ multiplex PCR, the TCRdb table keeps only in-frame clones and is missing some. The sample consists of under 15,000 clones, 92% of them appearing once. Samples: about 28 days before transplant, then days 30, 100 and 180 after. V gave up 4 bases and J gave up 6 bases; unmatched junction bases: 3. The CDR3 has 12 amino acids. Germline V lookup: CDR1 SQVTM, CDR2 ANQGSEA. This specimen comes from a study of T cell clonotyping in hematopoietic cell transplantation. Study-wide results and limits: Cells were unsorted, so CD4 and CD8 contributions were not separated. Higher Inverse Simpson Index values in graft donor and pretransplant recipient predicted broader posttransplant TCR diversity.

Sequencing used PBMCs, obtained 100 days after allogeneic stem cell transplant. The gene calls are TRBV29-1 and TRBJ2-7, with 10 nucleotides matching TRBD1. This clonotype was sampled from a female patient aged 50-59 years who had an allogeneic stem cell transplant from an unrelated donor, so the T cells may come from the graft donor. Some clones in this sample may be carry-over from other donors' samples. CDR3 sequence (DNA): TGCAGCGTTGGGGGACAGGGGAGCGAGCAGTACGTC. It is translated as CSVGGQGSEQYV.